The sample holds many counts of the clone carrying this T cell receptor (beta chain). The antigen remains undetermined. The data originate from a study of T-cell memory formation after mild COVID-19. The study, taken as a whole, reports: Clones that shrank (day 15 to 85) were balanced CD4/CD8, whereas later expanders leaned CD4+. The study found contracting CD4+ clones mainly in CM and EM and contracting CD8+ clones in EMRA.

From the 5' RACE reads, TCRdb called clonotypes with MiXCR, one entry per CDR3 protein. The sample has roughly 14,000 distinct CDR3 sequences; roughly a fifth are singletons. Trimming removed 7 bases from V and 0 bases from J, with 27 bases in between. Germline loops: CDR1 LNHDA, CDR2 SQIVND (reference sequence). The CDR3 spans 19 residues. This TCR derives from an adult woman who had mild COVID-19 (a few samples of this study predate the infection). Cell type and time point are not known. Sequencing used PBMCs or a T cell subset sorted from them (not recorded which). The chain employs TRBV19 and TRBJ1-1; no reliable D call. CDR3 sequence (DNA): TGTGCCAGTACGCTGAATCTAGGCCCGGACGATAAATTGAACACTGAAGCTTTCTTT. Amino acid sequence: CASTLNLGPDDKLNTEAFF.